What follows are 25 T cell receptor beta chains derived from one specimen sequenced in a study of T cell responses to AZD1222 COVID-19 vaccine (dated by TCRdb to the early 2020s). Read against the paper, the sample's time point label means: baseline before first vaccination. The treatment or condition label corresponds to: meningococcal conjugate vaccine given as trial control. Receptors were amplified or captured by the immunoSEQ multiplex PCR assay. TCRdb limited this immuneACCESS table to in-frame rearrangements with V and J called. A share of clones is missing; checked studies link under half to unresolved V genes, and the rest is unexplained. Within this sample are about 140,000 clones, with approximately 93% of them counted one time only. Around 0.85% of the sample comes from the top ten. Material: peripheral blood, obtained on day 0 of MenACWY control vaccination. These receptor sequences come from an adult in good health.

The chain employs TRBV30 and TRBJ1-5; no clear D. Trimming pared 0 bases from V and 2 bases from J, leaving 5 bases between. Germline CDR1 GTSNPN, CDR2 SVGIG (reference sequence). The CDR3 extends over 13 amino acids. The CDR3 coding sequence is TGTGCCTGGAGTGTACGGGGCAATCAGCCCCAGCATTTT. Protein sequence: CAWSVRGNQPQHF.

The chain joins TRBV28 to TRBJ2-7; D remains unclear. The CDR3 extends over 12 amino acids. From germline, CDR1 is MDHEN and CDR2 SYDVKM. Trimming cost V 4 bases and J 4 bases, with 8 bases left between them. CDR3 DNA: TGTGCCAGCAGTTCGCCCCTTTACGAGCAGTACTTC. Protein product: CASSSPLYEQYF.

Here the CDR3 reads CASSPGLAFYNEQFF. CDR3 sequence (DNA): TGTGCCAGCAGCCCGGGACTAGCGTTCTACAATGAGCAGTTCTTC. The chain uses TRBV5-4 and TRBJ2-1; 10 bases map to TRBD2. The germline CDR1 and CDR2 sequences are SGHNT and YYREEE (reference sequence). V trimming: 4 bases; J trimming: 3 bases; junction bases outside the gene matches: 4. The CDR3 is 15 residues long.

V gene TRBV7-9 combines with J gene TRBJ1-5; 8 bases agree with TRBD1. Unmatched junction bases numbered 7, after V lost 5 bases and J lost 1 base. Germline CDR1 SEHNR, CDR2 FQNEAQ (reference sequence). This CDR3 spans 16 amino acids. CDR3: CASSPLGQGSNQPQHF. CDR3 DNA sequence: TGTGCCAGCAGCCCCCTCGGACAGGGAAGCAATCAGCCCCAGCATTTT.

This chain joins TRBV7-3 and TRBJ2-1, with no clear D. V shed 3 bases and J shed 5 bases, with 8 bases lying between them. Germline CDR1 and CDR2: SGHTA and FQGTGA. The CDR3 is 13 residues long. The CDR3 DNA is TGTGCCAGCAGCTTCGATAAGAACAATGAGCAGTTCTTC. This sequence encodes CASSFDKNNEQFF.

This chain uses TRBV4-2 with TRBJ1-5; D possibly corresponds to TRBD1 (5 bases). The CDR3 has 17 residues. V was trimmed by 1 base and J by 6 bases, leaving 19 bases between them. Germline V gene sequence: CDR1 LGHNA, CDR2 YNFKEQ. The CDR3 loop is CASSQVTRGRAGQPQHF. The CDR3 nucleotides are TGTGCCAGCAGCCAAGTCACTCGGGGCAGGGCGGGTCAGCCCCAGCATTTT.

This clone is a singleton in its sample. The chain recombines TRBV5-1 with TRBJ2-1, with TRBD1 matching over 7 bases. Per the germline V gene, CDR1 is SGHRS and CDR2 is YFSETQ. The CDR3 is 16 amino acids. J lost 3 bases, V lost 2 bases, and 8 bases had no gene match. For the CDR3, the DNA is TGCGCCAGCAGCTTCGGTGACAGGGAAGTCTACAATGAGCAGTTCTTC. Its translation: CASSFGDREVYNEQFF.

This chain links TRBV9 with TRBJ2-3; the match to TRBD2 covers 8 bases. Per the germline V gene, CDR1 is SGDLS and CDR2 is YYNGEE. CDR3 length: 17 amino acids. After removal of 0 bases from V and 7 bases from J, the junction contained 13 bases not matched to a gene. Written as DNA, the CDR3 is TGTGCCAGCAGCGTAGATAGCGGGGCCGGGGTGGTGAATACGCAGTATTTT. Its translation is CASSVDSGAGVVNTQYF.

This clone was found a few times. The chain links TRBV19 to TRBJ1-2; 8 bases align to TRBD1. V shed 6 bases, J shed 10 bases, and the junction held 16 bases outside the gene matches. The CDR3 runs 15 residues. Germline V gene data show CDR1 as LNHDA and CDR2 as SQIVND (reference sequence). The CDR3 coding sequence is TGTGCCAGTAGAGATTTTCGGGACAGGCCTTCGTCCTACACCTTC. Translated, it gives CASRDFRDRPSSYTF.

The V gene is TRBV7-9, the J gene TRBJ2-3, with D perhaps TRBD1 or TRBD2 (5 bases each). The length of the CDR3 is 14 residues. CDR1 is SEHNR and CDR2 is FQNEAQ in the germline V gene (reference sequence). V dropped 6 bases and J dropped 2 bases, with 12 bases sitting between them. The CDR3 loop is CASSPWGYTDTQYF. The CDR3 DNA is TGTGCCAGCAGTCCCTGGGGGTACACAGATACGCAGTATTTT.

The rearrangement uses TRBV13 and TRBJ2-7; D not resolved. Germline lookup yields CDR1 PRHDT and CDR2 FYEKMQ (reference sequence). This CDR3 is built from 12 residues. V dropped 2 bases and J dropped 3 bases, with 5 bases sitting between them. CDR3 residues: CASSLLDYEQYF. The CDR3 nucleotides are TGTGCCAGCAGCTTACTGGACTACGAGCAGTACTTC.

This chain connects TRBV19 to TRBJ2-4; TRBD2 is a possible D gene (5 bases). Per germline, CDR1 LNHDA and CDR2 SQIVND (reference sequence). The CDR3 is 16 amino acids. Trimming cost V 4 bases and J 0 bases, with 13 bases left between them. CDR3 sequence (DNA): TGTGCCAGTAGTAACCCCGGGGATATAGCCAAAAACATTCAGTACTTC. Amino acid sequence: CASSNPGDIAKNIQYF.

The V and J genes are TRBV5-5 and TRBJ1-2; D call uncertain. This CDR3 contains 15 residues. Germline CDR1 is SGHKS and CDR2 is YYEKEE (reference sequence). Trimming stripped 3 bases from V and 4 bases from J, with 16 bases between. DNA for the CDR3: TGTGCCAGCAGCTCCCTCCTCGGGCCCGTCTATGGCTACACCTTC. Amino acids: CASSSLLGPVYGYTF.

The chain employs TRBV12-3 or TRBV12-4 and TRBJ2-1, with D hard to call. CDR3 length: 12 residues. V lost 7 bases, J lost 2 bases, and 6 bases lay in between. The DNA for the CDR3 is TGTGCCAGCACTGCTGCCTACAATGAGCAGTTCTTC. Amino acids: CASTAAYNEQFF.

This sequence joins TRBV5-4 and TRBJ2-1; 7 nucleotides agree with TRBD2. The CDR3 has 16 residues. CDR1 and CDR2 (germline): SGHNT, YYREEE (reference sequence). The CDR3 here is CAGGLGNSASYNEQFF. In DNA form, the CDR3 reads TGTGCTGGAGGACTAGGGAACTCGGCCTCCTACAATGAGCAGTTCTTC.

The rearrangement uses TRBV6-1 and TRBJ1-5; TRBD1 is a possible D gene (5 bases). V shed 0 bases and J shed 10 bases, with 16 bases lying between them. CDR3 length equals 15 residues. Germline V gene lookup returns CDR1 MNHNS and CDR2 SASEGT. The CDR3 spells CASSEARRALVPQHF. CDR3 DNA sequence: TGTGCCAGCAGTGAAGCGCGCAGGGCCCTGGTACCCCAGCATTTT.

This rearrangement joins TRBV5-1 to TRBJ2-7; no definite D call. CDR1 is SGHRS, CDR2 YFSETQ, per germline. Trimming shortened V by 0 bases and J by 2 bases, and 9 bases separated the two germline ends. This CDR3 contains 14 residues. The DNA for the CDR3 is TGCGCCAGCAGCTTGGCTCAGGATCCCTACGAGCAGTACTTC. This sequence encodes CASSLAQDPYEQYF.

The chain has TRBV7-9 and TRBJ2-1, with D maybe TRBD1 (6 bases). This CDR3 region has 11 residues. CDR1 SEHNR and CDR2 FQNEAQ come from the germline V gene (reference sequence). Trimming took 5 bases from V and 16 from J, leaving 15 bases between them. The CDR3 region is CASSRRTDEFF. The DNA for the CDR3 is TGTGCCAGCAGCCGGAGGACAGACGAATTCTTC.

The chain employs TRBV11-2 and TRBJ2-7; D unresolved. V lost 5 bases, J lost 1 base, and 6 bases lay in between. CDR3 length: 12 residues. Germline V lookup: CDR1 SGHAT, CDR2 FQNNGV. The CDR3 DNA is TGTGCCAGCAGCCCTACTTCCTACGAGCAGTACTTC. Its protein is CASSPTSYEQYF.

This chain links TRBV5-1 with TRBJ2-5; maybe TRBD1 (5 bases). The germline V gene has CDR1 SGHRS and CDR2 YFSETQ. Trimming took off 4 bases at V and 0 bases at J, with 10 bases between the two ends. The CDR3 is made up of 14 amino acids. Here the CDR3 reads CASSEDSYQETQYF. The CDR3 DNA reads TGCGCCAGCAGCGAAGACAGCTACCAAGAGACCCAGTACTTC.

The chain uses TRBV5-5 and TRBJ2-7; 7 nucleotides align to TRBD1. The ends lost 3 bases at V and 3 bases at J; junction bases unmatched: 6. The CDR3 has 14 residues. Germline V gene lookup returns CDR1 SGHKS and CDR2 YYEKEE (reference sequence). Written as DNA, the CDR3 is TGTGCCAGCAGCTCCCGGGACAGTCACTACGAGCAGTACTTC. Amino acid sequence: CASSSRDSHYEQYF.

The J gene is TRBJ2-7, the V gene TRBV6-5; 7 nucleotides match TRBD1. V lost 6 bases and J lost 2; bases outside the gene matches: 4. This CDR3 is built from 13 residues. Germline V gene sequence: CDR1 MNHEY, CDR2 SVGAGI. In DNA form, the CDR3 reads TGTGCCAGCAGACCGGGACAGACCTACGAGCAGTACTTC. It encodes CASRPGQTYEQYF.

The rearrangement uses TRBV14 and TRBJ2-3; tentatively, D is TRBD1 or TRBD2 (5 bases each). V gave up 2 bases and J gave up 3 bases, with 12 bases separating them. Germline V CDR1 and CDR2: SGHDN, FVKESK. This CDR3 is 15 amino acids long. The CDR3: CASSQRGAGTDTQYF. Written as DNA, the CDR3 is TGTGCCAGCAGCCAACGAGGGGCCGGGACAGATACGCAGTATTTT.

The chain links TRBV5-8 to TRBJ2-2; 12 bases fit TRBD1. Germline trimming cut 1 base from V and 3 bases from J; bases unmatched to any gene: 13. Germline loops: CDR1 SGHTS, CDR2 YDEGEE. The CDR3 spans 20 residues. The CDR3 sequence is CASSLRRDRGHRKDTGELFF. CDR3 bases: TGTGCCAGCAGCTTGCGTAGGGACAGGGGGCACCGAAAGGACACCGGGGAGCTGTTTTTT.

In DNA, the CDR3 is TGTGCCAGCAGCTTAGGTGCCGGATTCGGGGGCTACACCTTC. It specifies CASSLGAGFGGYTF. V and J are TRBV7-2 and TRBJ1-2; D is unclear. CDR1 is SGHTA, CDR2 FQGNSA, per germline. V was trimmed by 1 base and J by 8 bases, leaving 14 bases between them. This CDR3 is 14 amino acids long.